These 31 T cell receptor beta chains originate from one sample sequenced in a study of cytomegalovirus exposure and HLA in healthy donors. This PCR relied on a set of 60 Vbeta primers and 13 Jbeta primers. The repertoire was sequenced with immunoSEQ multiplex PCR; TCRdb's copy has only in-frame clones and lacks some. This table holds approximately 150,000 clones, roughly 80% found once. Sequencing input: PBMCs. All receptors derive from a woman in her fifties or sixties in good health and CMV-seronegative.

The chain has TRBV29-1 and TRBJ1-5; TRBD1 matches 8 bases. After removal of 6 bases from V and 7 bases from J, the junction contained 5 bases not matched to a gene. Germline values: CDR1 SQVTM, CDR2 ANQGSEA. The CDR3 covers 12 residues. The CDR3 protein is CSVDRGGQPQHF. The CDR3 coding sequence is TGCAGCGTCGACAGGGGTGGGCAGCCCCAGCATTTT. Together with reference TRBV29-1 and TRBJ1-5, the CDR3 gives the full variable domain: SAVISQKPSRDICQRGTSLTIQCQVDSQVTMMFWYRQQPGQSLTLIATANQGSEATYESGFVIDKFPISRPNLTFSTLTVSNMSPEDSSIYLCSVDRGGQPQHFGDGTRLSIL.

For the CDR3, the DNA is TGTGCCAGCAGTTACTCCCAGGGACTTGAAGCTTTCTTT. Translation: CASSYSQGLEAFF. V and J are TRBV6-5 and TRBJ1-1, with D perhaps matching TRBD1 (5 bases). Germline V gives CDR1 MNHEY, CDR2 SVGAGI. V lost 0 bases and J 7 bases, leaving 9 bases between the germline ends. The CDR3 covers 13 residues.

The CDR3 here is CASSLETGRTDTQYF. The DNA for the CDR3 is TGTGCCAGCAGTCTCGAGACAGGGCGCACAGATACGCAGTATTTT. The J gene is TRBJ2-3, the V gene TRBV2; the match to TRBD1 covers 7 bases. Germline-derived CDR1 and CDR2 are SNHLY and FYNNEI. V lost 5 bases and J lost 1; bases outside the gene matches: 6. The CDR3 is made up of 15 amino acids.

The genes are TRBV7-8 and TRBJ1-3; TRBD1 matches 9 bases. The CDR3 extends over 16 amino acids. Germline V gene lookup returns CDR1 SGHVS and CDR2 FQNEAQ. With V trimmed by 5 bases and J by 2 bases, 7 bases remained unmatched. CDR3: CASSPTGGVAGNTIYF. Here the CDR3 DNA reads TGTGCCAGCAGCCCGACAGGGGGAGTAGCTGGAAACACCATATATTTT.

V gene TRBV28 combines with J gene TRBJ2-5, with TRBD2 identical over 10 bases. Trimming at V came to 5 bases and at J to 4 bases, leaving 1 base not matched to a gene. In germline, CDR1 is MDHEN, CDR2 SYDVKM. The CDR3 loop spans 13 amino acids. This chain's CDR3 is CASSPSGRETQYF. The CDR3 nucleotides are TGTGCCAGCAGTCCTAGCGGGAGAGAGACCCAGTACTTC.

This clone was seen a handful of times. CDR3 residues: CASTQTGGNEKLFF. CDR3 nucleotide sequence: TGTGCCAGCACCCAGACAGGGGGGAATGAAAAACTGTTTTTT. The rearrangement uses TRBV6-6 and TRBJ1-4; 9 bases align to TRBD1. The CDR3 totals 14 residues. J lost 5 bases, V lost 7 bases, and 5 bases had no gene match. Germline V gene data show CDR1 as MNHNY and CDR2 as SVGAGI (reference sequence).

The chain is built from TRBV7-8 and TRBJ2-5, with no clear D. The DNA end favors TRBJ2-7, so the J call may be wrong. This CDR3 contains 11 residues. The germline V gene encodes CDR1 SGHVS and CDR2 FQNEAQ. The chain's CDR3 is CASSLVVEQYF. The CDR3 bases are TGTGCCAGCAGCTTAGTGGTCGAGCAGTACTTC.

The chain has TRBV5-6 and TRBJ2-4, with 11 bases that match TRBD2. This CDR3 has 15 amino acids. Germline values: CDR1 SGHDT, CDR2 YYEEEE. Trimming removed 4 bases from V and 7 bases from J; junction bases left unmatched: 7. This chain's CDR3 is CASSPGTSGKNIQYF. In DNA form, the CDR3 reads TGTGCCAGCAGCCCCGGGACTAGCGGAAAGAACATTCAGTACTTC.

V and J are TRBV2 and TRBJ1-2; 7 bases line up with TRBD1. The germline CDR1 and CDR2 sequences are SNHLY and FYNNEI. Trimming at V came to 7 bases and at J to 1 base, leaving 6 bases not matched to a gene. CDR3 length: 14 amino acids. The CDR3: CASTQGQDNYGYTF. In DNA form, the CDR3 reads TGTGCCAGCACCCAAGGACAGGATAACTATGGCTACACCTTC.

The table lists this clone with a count of one. V is TRBV4-3 and J is TRBJ2-2; 9 bases are shared with TRBD1. The CDR3 totals 17 residues. CDR1 and CDR2 from the germline V gene are LGHNA and YSLEER. With 2 bases clipped from V and 4 bases from J, the junction kept 8 bases outside the gene matches. CDR3 sequence reads: CASSQLLTGGLTGELFF. Here the CDR3 DNA reads TGCGCCAGCAGCCAACTATTAACAGGGGGCCTCACCGGGGAGCTGTTTTTT.

The CDR3: CASSRDSMPEKLFF. The CDR3 DNA follows: TGTGCCAGCAGCCGGGACAGCATGCCCGAAAAACTGTTTTTT. This rearrangement joins TRBV28 to TRBJ1-4, with 7 nucleotides matching TRBD1. The CDR3 spans 14 residues. V shed 6 bases and J 8 bases; nucleotides not matched to a gene: 9. The V gene's germline CDR1 is MDHEN and CDR2 SYDVKM.

The chain is built from TRBV5-3 and TRBJ2-7; possible D gene TRBD1, 6 bases. TRBV5-3 is known as an ORF, though its function is uncertain. V dropped 2 bases and J dropped 4 bases, with 22 bases sitting between them. The CDR3 has 17 residues. CDR3 coding DNA: TGTGCCAGAAGCTTTGGGGACACCGACTGGGCGGCATACGAGCAGTACTTC. It codes for CARSFGDTDWAAYEQYF.

The gene calls are TRBV19 and TRBJ1-6; D uncertain. Trimming pared 6 bases from V and 9 bases from J, leaving 12 bases between. The germline V gene encodes CDR1 LNHDA and CDR2 SQIVND (reference sequence). The CDR3 totals 13 residues. The CDR3 loop is CASSGEEGSPLHF. The CDR3 bases are TGTGCCAGTAGCGGGGAGGAGGGTTCACCCCTCCACTTT. Drawing the rest from reference TRBV19 and TRBJ1-6, the complete variable domain is DGGITQSPKYLFRKEGQNVTLSCEQNLNHDAMYWYRQDPGQGLRLIYYSQIVNDFQKGDIAEGYSVSREKKESFPLTVTSAQKNPTAFYLCASSGEEGSPLHFGNGTRLTVT.

The chain joins TRBV7-9 to TRBJ2-1; D may be TRBD1 (5 bases). V dropped 2 bases and J dropped 2 bases, with 16 bases sitting between them. Germline V gene data show CDR1 as SEHNR and CDR2 as FQNEAQ (reference sequence). The CDR3 extends over 17 amino acids. The CDR3, as DNA: TGTGCCAGCAGCTTAAGGGGCCCCTCTCCCGCCTACAATGAGCAGTTCTTC. This codes for CASSLRGPSPAYNEQFF.

The chain has TRBV5-5 and TRBJ1-5; TRBD1 matches at 11 bases. Unmatched junction bases numbered 9, after V lost 4 bases and J lost 6 bases. This CDR3 has 16 amino acids. CDR1 and CDR2 from the germline V gene are SGHKS and YYEKEE (reference sequence). The CDR3 sequence is CASSMGTGGSSQPQHF. CDR3 sequence (DNA): TGTGCCAGCAGCATGGGGACAGGGGGATCGTCTCAGCCCCAGCATTTT.

This sequence joins TRBV28 and TRBJ1-1; 9 bases agree with TRBD1. V lost 2 bases, J lost 1 base, and 8 bases stayed unmatched. This CDR3 has 17 amino acids. Germline V CDR1 and CDR2: MDHEN, SYDVKM. Written as DNA, the CDR3 is TGTGCCAGCAGTTTACTCCGGGAGACAGGGGGGAACACTGAAGCTTTCTTT. Translated: CASSLLRETGGNTEAFF.

This chain uses TRBV5-1 with TRBJ2-5; D might be TRBD1 (6 bases). The CDR3 contains 14 residues. Trimming cost V 5 bases and J 2 bases, with 13 bases left between them. Germline V gene data show CDR1 as SGHRS and CDR2 as YFSETQ. The CDR3 loop is CASRVADSQETQYF. Here the CDR3 DNA reads TGCGCCAGCAGGGTTGCGGACAGTCAAGAGACCCAGTACTTC.

This chain links TRBV10-3 with TRBJ2-2; 9 bases match TRBD1. CDR3 length: 17 amino acids. The J segment lost 6 bases and the V segment lost 11 bases, leaving 19 bases of the junction unmatched. Germline CDR1 reads ENHRY; CDR2 reads SYGVKD. CDR3 coding DNA: TGTGCCTCTCTCGGAAGGATAGGGACAGGGCGCGCCGGGGAGCTGTTTTTT. The encoded protein is CASLGRIGTGRAGELFF.

The chain combines TRBV28 with TRBJ2-3; 9 bases agree with TRBD2. With 3 bases clipped from V and 3 bases from J, the junction kept 13 bases outside the gene matches. Germline V lookup: CDR1 MDHEN, CDR2 SYDVKM. The CDR3 sequence is 18 residues long. CDR3 DNA: TGTGCCAGCAGTTTCCCCTCTTTCGCGGGGGGGCCGACAGATACGCAGTATTTT. This translates into CASSFPSFAGGPTDTQYF.

V and J are TRBV27 and TRBJ2-5, with D possibly being TRBD1 (6 bases). This CDR3 contains 14 residues. Trimming shortened V by 0 bases and J by 4 bases, and 9 bases separated the two germline ends. Germline assignment: CDR1 MNHEY and CDR2 SMNVEV (reference sequence). For the CDR3, the DNA is TGTGCCAGCAGTTTATCGTCCAGGGGAGAGACCCAGTACTTC. Residues: CASSLSSRGETQYF.

V usage is TRBV5-5 and J usage is TRBJ2-4, with 7 positions matching TRBD1. This CDR3 spans 14 amino acids. J gave up 1 base and V 4 bases, and 2 bases lay outside the gene matches. The V gene's germline CDR1 is SGHKS and CDR2 YYEKEE (reference sequence). CDR3 amino acids: CASSKQGAKNIQYF. DNA of the CDR3: TGTGCCAGCAGCAAACAGGGGGCCAAAAACATTCAGTACTTC.

The V call is TRBV20-1, the J call TRBJ2-7; D is uncertain. V lost 4 bases to trimming and J lost 7 bases, with 11 bases between them. The CDR3 is 11 residues long. Per germline, CDR1 DFQATT and CDR2 SNEGSKA (reference sequence). For the CDR3, the DNA is TGCAGTGCTAAACGAGGCAGTGAGCAGTACTTC. It is translated as CSAKRGSEQYF.

The gene calls are TRBV7-6 and TRBJ2-7; TRBD2 matches 11 bases. Looked up from germline, CDR1 is SGHVS and CDR2 is FNYEAQ. Germline trimming cut 1 base from V and 3 bases from J; bases unmatched to any gene: 8. The length of the CDR3 is 17 residues. The CDR3 loop is CASSLGDPLAGVYEQYF. The CDR3 coding sequence is TGTGCCAGCAGCTTAGGGGACCCACTAGCGGGAGTCTACGAGCAGTACTTC.

This chain joins TRBV6-6 and TRBJ1-5; the D is unclear. There are 12 residues in the CDR3. Per germline, CDR1 MNHNY and CDR2 SVGAGI (reference sequence). Between the trimmed V and J ends, which lost 7 bases and 4 bases, there was a span of 8 bases. The CDR3 protein is CASTPGNQPQHF. The CDR3 nucleotides are TGTGCCAGCACCCCGGGAAATCAGCCCCAGCATTTT.

V and J are TRBV6-1 and TRBJ2-7; 7 nucleotides agree with TRBD2. This CDR3 contains 15 residues. Germline CDR1 reads MNHNS; CDR2 reads SASEGT. Trimming cost V 7 bases and J 0 bases; bases outside gene matches: 9. CDR3 bases: TGTGCCAGCACCCCCGGGGAGGGTCCCTCCTACGAGCAGTACTTC. It encodes CASTPGEGPSYEQYF.

J is TRBJ2-5 and V is TRBV28, with a tentative D call TRBD1 (6 bases). In germline, CDR1 is MDHEN, CDR2 SYDVKM. Trimming removed 4 bases from V and 1 base from J, with 16 bases in between. The length of the CDR3 is 16 residues. CDR3 region: CASSYPSTGAQETQYF. In nucleotides, the CDR3 is TGTGCCAGCAGTTACCCGTCGACAGGAGCCCAAGAGACCCAGTACTTC. Filled out from reference TRBV28 and TRBJ2-5, the complete variable domain reads DVKVTQSSRYLVKRTGEKVFLECVQDMDHENMFWYRQDPGLGLRLIYFSYDVKMKEKGDIPEGYSVSREKKERFSLILESASTNQTSMYLCASSYPSTGAQETQYFGPGTRLLVL.

This clone was recorded a few times. The gene calls are TRBV6-5 and TRBJ1-4; 8 positions match TRBD1. Trimming took 6 bases from V and 7 from J; bases not matched to a gene: 10. The CDR3 has 15 residues. The germline gives CDR1 MNHEY, CDR2 SVGAGI. This CDR3 is CASRPGQGGSEKLFF. DNA of the CDR3: TGTGCCAGCAGACCCGGACAGGGAGGGAGTGAAAAACTGTTTTTT.

The chain carries TRBV7-7 and TRBJ2-1; 16 bases line up with TRBD2. The CDR3 is made up of 19 amino acids. CDR1 is SSHAT and CDR2 is FNYEAQ in the germline V gene (reference sequence). The ends lost 4 bases at V and 0 bases at J; junction bases unmatched: 6. The chain's CDR3 is CASSSGLAGGESSYNEQFF. The CDR3 nucleotides are TGTGCCAGCAGCTCGGGACTAGCGGGGGGGGAAAGCTCCTACAATGAGCAGTTCTTC.

This clone was seen only a few times. The V and J genes are TRBV6-1 and TRBJ2-1, with D perhaps matching TRBD2 (7 bases). The CDR3 totals 12 residues. Germline assignment: CDR1 MNHNS and CDR2 SASEGT. CDR3 nucleotides: TGTGTACTTCGTGGGGGGGCCAATGAGCAGTTCTTC. Translating gives CVLRGGANEQFF.

The rearrangement joins TRBV28 to TRBJ1-1, with no clear D. Trimming pared 3 bases from V and 7 bases from J, leaving 12 bases between. The CDR3 totals 13 residues. The germline gives CDR1 MDHEN, CDR2 SYDVKM. This CDR3 is CASSLVGGDEAFF. CDR3 nucleotides: TGTGCCAGCAGTTTGGTAGGAGGAGATGAAGCTTTCTTT.

CDR3 nucleotide sequence: TGTGCCAGCAGGCGAACCGGGACAAGCTACGAGCAGTACTTC. Amino acids: CASRRTGTSYEQYF. J is TRBJ2-7 and V is TRBV6-5; D may be TRBD1 (6 bases). The CDR3 contains 14 residues. CDR1 MNHEY and CDR2 SVGAGI come from the germline V gene. Trimming pared 6 bases from V and 3 bases from J, leaving 15 bases between.